A single sample gave rise to the 11 T cell receptor beta chains below, sequenced in a study of cytomegalovirus exposure and HLA in healthy donors. PCR involved 60 Vbeta and 13 Jbeta primers. TCRdb's copy holds only in-frame clones and misses some; the assay was immunoSEQ multiplex PCR. This sample has more than 100,000 clones, with 65% to 80% found just once. Source material: PBMCs. The receptors come from a woman younger than 35 in good health and CMV-seropositive.

The J gene is TRBJ2-5, the V gene TRBV5-6; 9 bases map to TRBD1. Germline V gives CDR1 SGHDT, CDR2 YYEEEE. The CDR3 contains 15 residues. Unmatched junction bases numbered 4, after V lost 1 base and J lost 3 bases. The CDR3 bases are TGTGCCAGCAGCTTGCCGGGACAGGGAGAAGAGACCCAGTACTTC. This encodes CASSLPGQGEETQYF.

V gene TRBV5-1 combines with J gene TRBJ1-1; maybe TRBD1 (5 bases). Germline V gene data show CDR1 as SGHRS and CDR2 as YFSETQ. This CDR3 region has 14 residues. Trimming stripped 0 bases from V and 6 bases from J, with 12 bases between. The CDR3 reads CASSLGLRDSEAFF. The CDR3 nucleotides read TGCGCCAGCAGCTTGGGCCTCAGGGACTCTGAAGCTTTCTTT.

The CDR3 bases are TGTGCCAGCAGTTACCAGCCTAGCGGGACCCACAATGAGCAGTTCTTC. It translates to CASSYQPSGTHNEQFF. The chain couples TRBV6-5 to TRBJ2-1; 9 bases agree with TRBD2. The CDR3 spans 16 residues. The V gene end was trimmed by 2 bases and the J gene end by 5 bases; junction bases not matched to a gene: 7. CDR1 is MNHEY and CDR2 is SVGAGI in the germline V gene.

J is TRBJ1-2 and V is TRBV16; 8 bases align to TRBD1. Germline V gene data show CDR1 as KGHSY and CDR2 as FQNENV. The CDR3 has 14 amino acids. With V trimmed by 0 bases and J by 6 bases, 3 bases remained unmatched. The CDR3 sequence: CASSQSRTGNGYTF. CDR3 DNA sequence: TGTGCCAGCAGCCAATCTAGGACAGGGAATGGCTACACCTTC.

This sequence joins TRBV20-1 and TRBJ1-1; D is unclear. Per the germline V gene, CDR1 is DFQATT and CDR2 is SNEGSKA (reference sequence). With 2 bases removed from V and 12 bases from J, the gap between germline ends came to 13 bases. The CDR3 has 11 amino acids. The CDR3 DNA reads TGCAGTGCTAGATTCTCAGATCGCACTTTCTTT. Translation: CSARFSDRTFF.

Regarding this clone: A read error may account for a junction end that differs from germline. V and J are TRBV5-1 and TRBJ1-1; D might be TRBD1 (5 bases). CDR1 and CDR2 (germline): SGHRS, YFSETQ. There are 17 residues in the CDR3. CDR3 sequence (DNA): TGCACCAGCAGAGTAGGGGAAGAGGTTTTAACCAGCACTGAAGCTTTCTTT. Its translation: CTSRVGEEVLTSTEAFF.

The V gene is TRBV28, the J gene TRBJ1-5, with unresolved D. The V end was cut by 6 bases, the J end by 5 bases, with 23 bases between. The CDR3 covers 17 residues. CDR1 and CDR2 (germline): MDHEN, SYDVKM. This CDR3 is CASSSSRRVFTDQPQHF. CDR3 sequence (DNA): TGTGCCAGCAGCTCCTCAAGGAGAGTCTTTACCGATCAGCCCCAGCATTTT.

This clone was recorded only once. J is TRBJ2-2 and V is TRBV5-1; TRBD1 matches 10 bases. This CDR3 spans 18 amino acids. The V gene end was trimmed by 3 bases and the J gene end by 8 bases; junction bases not matched to a gene: 16. Germline V gene data show CDR1 as SGHRS and CDR2 as YFSETQ. Here the CDR3 DNA reads TGCGCCAGCAGCTCGGGAAACACCGGGACAGGGGCGGCTGGGGAGCTGTTTTTT. Residues: CASSSGNTGTGAAGELFF.

The chain is built from TRBV21-1 and TRBJ2-5; whether TRBD1, the table's D call, matches the DNA was not checked. TRBV21-1 is termed a pseudogene. The CDR3 is made up of 18 amino acids. For the CDR3, the DNA is TGTGCCAGCAGCACCAGGGGCAAAAGACAGGGCGGTCAAGAGACCCAGTACTTC. It translates to CASSTRGKRQGGQETQYF.

The CDR3 region has the DNA TGCGCCAGCAGCCTATGGACAGGGGCGGATAATTCACCCCTCCACTTT. Amino acid sequence: CASSLWTGADNSPLHF. The chain has TRBV5-1 and TRBJ1-6; 9 bases line up with TRBD1. Unmatched junction bases numbered 7, after V lost 4 bases and J lost 5 bases. Germline CDR1 SGHRS, CDR2 YFSETQ. The CDR3 has 16 residues.

This clone was counted only a few times. V usage is TRBV7-9 and J usage is TRBJ2-1, with D tentatively TRBD1 (6 bases). Germline-derived CDR1 and CDR2 are SEHNR and FQNEAQ (reference sequence). CDR3 length: 15 residues. Trimming stripped 6 bases from V and 4 bases from J, with 16 bases between. DNA for the CDR3: TGTGCCAGCAGGGCGAACAGGGACCGTTACAATGAGCAGTTCTTC. Residues: CASRANRDRYNEQFF. Complete variable domain (other parts from reference TRBV7-9 and TRBJ2-1): DTGVSQNPRHKITKRGQNVTFRCDPISEHNRLYWYRQTLGQGPEFLTYFQNEAQLEKSRLLSDRFSAERPKGSFSTLEIQRTEQGDSAMYLCASRANRDRYNEQFFGPGTRLTVL.